This T cell receptor (beta chain) was identified during a study of blood T cell repertoires in COVID-19. Study as a whole: Spain, Italy and the United States supplied samples that represented acute and convalescent COVID-19.

Authors' analysis steps: Estimated nucleated cell counts came from reference gene primer amplification. Assay used: immunoSEQ multiplex PCR; TCRdb lists only in-frame clones, some missing. V, J and clone size are taken as reported in that table, and D and trimming were inferred from the DNA itself. The sample carries approximately 130,000 clones, about 76% recorded once. CDR1 is GTSNPN and CDR2 is SVGIG in the germline V gene (reference sequence). The CDR3 spans 12 residues. Deletions cut 0 bases from V and 11 bases from J, with 11 bases between. A few counts support this clone. The chain carries TRBV30 and TRBJ1-3; D unresolved. The receptor's source is a man aged 80 or over with acute or convalescent COVID-19. Specimen: peripheral blood. CDR3 bases: TGTGCCTGGAGTGTAAAAAGGGAGGCCATATATTTT. Translating gives CAWSVKREAIYF. Full variable domain (missing parts from reference TRBV30 and TRBJ1-3): SQTIHQWPATLVQPVGSPLSLECTVEGTSNPNLYWYRQAAGRGLQLLFYSVGIGQISSEVPQNLSASRPQDRQFILSSKKLLLSDSGFYLCAWSVKREAIYFGEGSWLTVV.